These T cell receptor beta chains were read from a single sample in a study of blood T cell repertoires in COVID-19. Profiling relied on immunoSEQ multiplex PCR, and the TCRdb table lists in-frame clones only, not all of them. The sample comprises approximately 150,000 clones, roughly 90% of which are singletons, and about 2.5% rests with the top ten. Sequencing used peripheral blood. The receptor source for this set is a human donor with COVID-19, enrolled during active disease. The donor label of this sample is uncertain. Each CDR3 is given with its conserved first and last residue. D genes are given only for firm matches. Only part of the rows carry a size: once, few, many, or a class if the clone is expanded.

TRBJ1-6,TRBV11-2,-,-,13,TGTGCCAGCAGCCGACAGAGTAATTCACCCCTCCACTTT,CASSRQSNSPLHF
TRBJ1-1,TRBV7-2,-,-,14,TGTGCCAGCAGCTTAGACAGCGGGAACACTGAAGCTTTCTTT,CASSLDSGNTEAFF
TRBJ1-1,TRBV6-5,-,TRBD1,14,TGTGCCAGCAGTTACGGGACAGATAACACTGAAGCTTTCTTT,CASSYGTDNTEAFF
TRBJ2-1,TRBV19,-,TRBD2,14,TGTGCCAGTGGGGAACTAGCGGGAGAGGATGAGCAGTTCTTC,CASGELAGEDEQFF
TRBJ1-1,TRBV3-1/TRBV3-2,-,-,13,TGTGCCAGCAGCCACCGGGGGTGGACTGAAGCTTTCTTT,CASSHRGWTEAFF
TRBJ1-2,TRBV5-1,-,TRBD1,14,TGCGCCAGCGGACCCGGACAGGGGGAGGACGGCTACACCTTC,CASGPGQGEDGYTF
TRBJ2-7,TRBV18,once,TRBD2,15,TGTGCCAGCTCACCGCCGAGCGGGAACTCCTACGAGCAGTACTTC,CASSPPSGNSYEQYF
TRBJ2-7,TRBV25-1,-,-,13,TGTGCCAGCAGCACCGGGGACATCAACGAGCAGTACTTC,CASSTGDINEQYF
TRBJ1-3,TRBV2,-,TRBD1,16,TGTGCCAGCAGTCCGACAGGGGTGAGGTCTGGAAACACCATATATTTT,CASSPTGVRSGNTIYF
TRBJ2-5,TRBV5-6,-,TRBD1,14,TGTGCCAGCAGCTTGGGGACAGGGGGCGAGACCCAGTACTTC,CASSLGTGGETQYF
TRBJ1-3,TRBV2,-,TRBD1,18,TGTGCCAGCACGACAGGGGGCAGTACTACAACCTCTGGAAACACCATATATTTT,CASTTGGSTTTSGNTIYF
TRBJ1-3,TRBV5-1,many,-,13,TGCGCCAGCAGGGGCAGCTCTGGAAACACCATATATTTT,CASRGSSGNTIYF
TRBJ1-5,TRBV4-1,-,-,15,TGCGCCAGCAGCCCGCGGCCAGATAGCAATCAGCCCCAGCATTTT,CASSPRPDSNQPQHF
TRBJ2-2,TRBV5-4,-,TRBD1,14,TGTGCCAGCAGTTTTACAGGGGGCACCGGGGAGCTGTTTTTT,CASSFTGGTGELFF
TRBJ1-4,TRBV5-4,-,-,13,TGTGCCAGCAGCTCGGGTCGTGCGGAAAAACTGTTTTTT,CASSSGRAEKLFF
TRBJ2-1,TRBV5-1,once,TRBD2,15,TGCGCCAGCAGCTTGGAACCCGGGGGGGCCGATGAGCAGTTCTTC,CASSLEPGGADEQFF
TRBJ2-3,TRBV25-1,few,-,14,TGTGCCAGCATGCCGGGTACTGGCACAGATACGCAGTATTTT,CASMPGTGTDTQYF
TRBJ1-2,TRBV18,-,-,13,TGTGCCAGCTCACCGGTCGAGGATTATGGCTACACCTTC,CASSPVEDYGYTF
TRBJ2-7,TRBV5-6,once,-,14,TGTGCCAGCAGCTTGACCCGCGGGTGGTACGAGCAGTACTTC,CASSLTRGWYEQYF
TRBJ1-6,TRBV5-1,once,TRBD1,17,TGCGCCAGCAGCTTGGGACCAGGGGGCAGGGAGGGTTCACCCCTCCACTTT,CASSLGPGGREGSPLHF
TRBJ2-6,TRBV27,-,-,14,TGTGCCAGCAGATCCCACTCTGGGGCCAACGTCCTGACTTTC,CASRSHSGANVLTF
TRBJ1-4,TRBV5-1,-,TRBD1,15,TGCGCCAGCAGCACCGGACAGGGAGGTAGTGAAAAACTGTTTTTT,CASSTGQGGSEKLFF
TRBJ1-5,TRBV6-5,-,TRBD1,15,TGTGCCAGCAGTTACGCTGAACAGGGGCACCAGCCCCAGCATTTT,CASSYAEQGHQPQHF
TRBJ1-1,TRBV5-1,-,TRBD1,13,TGCGCCAGCAGCACGGGACAGGGACTTGGAGCTTTCTTT,CASSTGQGLGAFF
TRBJ2-1,TRBV20-1,once,-,13,TGCAGTGCTAGTGACGGACAGCGGACTGAGCAGTTCTTC,CSASDGQRTEQFF
TRBJ2-1,TRBV6-5,-,TRBD2,13,TGTGCCAGCAGTTACTCCCCGACTAGCGAAAAGTTCTTC,CASSYSPTSEKFF